The clone carrying this T cell receptor (beta chain) appeared a few times. No antigen is known for it. The data were obtained in a study of CD8+ T cells in alopecia areata. The overall study: Those treated were given oral tofacitinib at 5 to 10 mg twice daily. General study points: Under tofacitinib, numerous expanded lesional clonotypes remained detectable in scalp and blood. Affected lesional scalp, above all in alopecia totalis/universalis, was more clonal than normal scalp.

Treatment: oral pan-JAK inhibitor, 5-10 mg twice daily. With 1 base removed from V and 10 bases from J, the gap between germline ends came to 8 bases. From germline, CDR1 is LNHDA and CDR2 SQIVND (reference sequence). The CDR3 runs 12 residues. RNA was isolated and reverse transcribed to cDNA, the sequencing template. Produced via immunoSEQ multiplex PCR; TCRdb's table is partial and in-frame only. The data contain 190,000 or so clones, roughly 64% of them singletons. The source was CD4+ T cells sorted from blood, collected at week 24, from a patient treated with tofacitinib. The sequence derives from a human donor with alopecia areata. The V and J genes are TRBV19 and TRBJ2-1; no firm D call. Here the CDR3 DNA reads TGTGCCAGTAGTATAGTTGGCGGAGAGCAGTTCTTC. This gives the protein CASSIVGGEQFF.